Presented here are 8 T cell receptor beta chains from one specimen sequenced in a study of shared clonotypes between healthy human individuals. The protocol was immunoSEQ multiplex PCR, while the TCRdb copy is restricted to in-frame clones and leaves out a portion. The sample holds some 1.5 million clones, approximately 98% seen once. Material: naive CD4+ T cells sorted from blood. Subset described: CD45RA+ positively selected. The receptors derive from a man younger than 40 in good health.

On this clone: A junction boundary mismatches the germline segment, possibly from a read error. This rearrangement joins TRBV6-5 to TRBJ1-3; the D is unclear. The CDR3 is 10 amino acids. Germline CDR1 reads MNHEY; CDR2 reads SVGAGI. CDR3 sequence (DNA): TGTGCCAGCATCTTGGAAACTGCCTCATTT. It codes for CASILETASF.

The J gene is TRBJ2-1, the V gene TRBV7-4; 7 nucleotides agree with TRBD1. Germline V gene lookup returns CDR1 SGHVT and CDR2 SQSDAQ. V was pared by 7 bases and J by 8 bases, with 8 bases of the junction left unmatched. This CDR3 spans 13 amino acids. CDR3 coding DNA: TGTGCCAGCACAGGGGGTGACCGCCATGAGCAGTTCTTC. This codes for CASTGGDRHEQFF.

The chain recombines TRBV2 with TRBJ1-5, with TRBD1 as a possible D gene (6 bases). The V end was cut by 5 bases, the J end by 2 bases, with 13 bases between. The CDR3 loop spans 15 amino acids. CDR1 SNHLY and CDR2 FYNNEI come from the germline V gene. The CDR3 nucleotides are TGTGCCAGCAGTAGGACAGTTCCTGGCAATCAGCCCCAGCATTTT. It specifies CASSRTVPGNQPQHF.

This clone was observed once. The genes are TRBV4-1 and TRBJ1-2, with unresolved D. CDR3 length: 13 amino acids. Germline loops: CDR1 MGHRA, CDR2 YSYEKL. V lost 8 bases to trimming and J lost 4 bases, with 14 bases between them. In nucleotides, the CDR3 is TGCGCCAGCTCAGAGGCGGGAGTCTATGGCTACACCTTC. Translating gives CASSEAGVYGYTF.

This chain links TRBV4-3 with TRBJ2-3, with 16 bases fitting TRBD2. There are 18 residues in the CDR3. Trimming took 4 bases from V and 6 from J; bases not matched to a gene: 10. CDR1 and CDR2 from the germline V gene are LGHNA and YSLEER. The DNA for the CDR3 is TGCGCCAGCAGCCCAGGGACTAGCGGGAGGGTAACCTCGGATACGCAGTATTTT. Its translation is CASSPGTSGRVTSDTQYF.

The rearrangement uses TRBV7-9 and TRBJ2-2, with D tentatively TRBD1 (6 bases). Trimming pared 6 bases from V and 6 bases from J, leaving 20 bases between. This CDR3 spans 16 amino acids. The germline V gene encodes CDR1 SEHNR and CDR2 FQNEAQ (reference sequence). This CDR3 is CASRKLDQQGSGELFF. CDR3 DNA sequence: TGTGCCAGCAGAAAGCTCGATCAGCAGGGGTCCGGGGAGCTGTTTTTT.

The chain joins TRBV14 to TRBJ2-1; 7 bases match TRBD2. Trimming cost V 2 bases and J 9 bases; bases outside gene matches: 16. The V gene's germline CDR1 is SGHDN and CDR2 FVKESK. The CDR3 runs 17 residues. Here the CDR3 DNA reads TGTGCCAGCAGCCAAATAGGAAAAAAGACTGGCGGGAGTGAGCAGTTCTTC. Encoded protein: CASSQIGKKTGGSEQFF. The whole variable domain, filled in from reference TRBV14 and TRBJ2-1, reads EAGVTQFPSHSVIEKGQTVTLRCDPISGHDNLYWYRRVMGKEIKFLLHFVKESKQDESGMPNNRFLAERTGGTYSTLKVQPAELEDSGVYFCASSQIGKKTGGSEQFFGPGTRLTVL.

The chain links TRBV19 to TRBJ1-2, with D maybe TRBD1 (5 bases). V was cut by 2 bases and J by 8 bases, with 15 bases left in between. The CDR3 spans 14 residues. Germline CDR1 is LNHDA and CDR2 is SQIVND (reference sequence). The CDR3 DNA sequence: TGTGCCAGTAGTATATATGGGGCGGCGGTAGGCTACACCTTC. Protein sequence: CASSIYGAAVGYTF.